These 19 T cell receptor beta chains were sequenced from one sample in a study of breast tumors, draining lymph nodes, adjacent tissues. TCRdb reprocessed the multiplex PCR reads via MiXCR and lists one record per CDR3 protein. The table records 150,000 to 200,000 distinct CDR3 sequences, approximately 30% of them present only once. The lymph nodes were axillary draining lymph nodes from breast cancer patients. The sequencing input was axillary lymph node tissue. These receptors came from a female donor with breast cancer. Some clones in this sample may be carry-over from other donors' samples.

In its sample, this clonotype was seen many times. The chain carries TRBV13 and TRBJ1-5, with no clear D. The CDR3 sequence is 15 residues long. From germline, CDR1 is PRHDT and CDR2 FYEKMQ (reference sequence). The ends were cut back, 0 bases at V and 5 bases at J, with 11 bases in the middle. CDR3 amino acids: CASSLGLDQDQPQHF. The CDR3 region has the DNA TGTGCCAGCAGCTTAGGGCTGGATCAGGATCAGCCCCAGCATTTT. Together with reference TRBV13 and TRBJ1-5, the CDR3 gives the full variable domain: AAGVIQSPRHLIKEKRETATLKCYPIPRHDTVYWYQQGPGQDPQFLISFYEKMQSDKGSIPDRFSAQQFSDYHSELNMSSLELGDSALYFCASSLGLDQDQPQHFGDGTRLSIL.

The chain is built from TRBV11-2 and TRBJ2-1, with 9 positions matching TRBD1. CDR1 is SGHAT, CDR2 FQNNGV, per germline. The CDR3 contains 13 residues. V was pared by 8 bases and J by 2 bases, with 1 base of the junction left unmatched. This chain's CDR3 is CASRDRAYNEQFF. The CDR3 region has the DNA TGTGCCAGCCGGGACAGGGCCTACAATGAGCAGTTCTTC.

This clonotype was observed at least ten times. No conserved phenylalanine or tryptophan ends this CDR3, so it is likely a read error. The V gene is TRBV9, the J gene TRBJ2-6; D gene uncertain. Trimming cost V 2 bases and J 0 bases, with 3 bases left between them. In germline, CDR1 is SGDLS, CDR2 YYNGEE. The CDR3 spans 14 residues. The CDR3 protein is CASSVASGANVLTL. The CDR3 region has the DNA TGTGCCAGCAGCGTGGCCTCTGGGGCCAACGTCCTGACTCTC.

There are many counts of this clonotype. This chain connects TRBV12-3 or TRBV12-4 to TRBJ2-1; 9 bases agree with TRBD2. The CDR3 is 21 residues long. V gave up 3 bases and J gave up 0 bases; unmatched junction bases: 18. CDR3 residues: CASSFLLGDRLAGSSYNEQFF. CDR3 coding DNA: TGTGCCAGCAGTTTCTTATTAGGGGATAGGCTAGCGGGATCCTCCTACAATGAGCAGTTCTTC.

CDR3 loop: CSARETSGVADTQYF. Written as DNA, the CDR3 is TGCAGTGCTAGAGAGACTAGCGGGGTTGCAGATACGCAGTATTTT. This sequence joins TRBV20-1 and TRBJ2-3; TRBD2 matches 11 bases. The length of the CDR3 is 15 residues. V dropped 0 bases and J dropped 4; count of bases not matched to a gene: 3. The germline CDR1 and CDR2 sequences are DFQATT and SNEGSKA (reference sequence).

This clonotype has at least ten counts. This chain connects TRBV30 to TRBJ1-2, with 9 bases lining up with TRBD1. In germline, CDR1 is GTSNPN, CDR2 SVGIG (reference sequence). The CDR3 spans 12 residues. V lost 5 bases to trimming and J lost 4 bases; unmatched junction nucleotides: 2. The CDR3 sequence is CAWQGQGYGYTF. CDR3 nucleotides: TGTGCCTGGCAGGGACAGGGCTATGGCTACACCTTC.

This clonotype was picked up many times. The chain uses TRBV2 and TRBJ1-5, with D unresolved. This CDR3 has 16 residues. Per germline, CDR1 SNHLY and CDR2 FYNNEI. V was shortened by 4 bases and J by 0 bases, with 13 bases between the two germline ends. The CDR3 loop reads CASSANGLNSNQPQHF. In DNA form, the CDR3 reads TGTGCCAGCAGTGCGAACGGGTTAAATAGCAATCAGCCCCAGCATTTT.

For this clonotype: A much larger clone differs from this one at a single base, so this may be a read error. This chain connects TRBV9 to TRBJ1-2; a possible D gene is TRBD1 (5 bases). CDR1 is SGDLS and CDR2 is YYNGEE in the germline V gene. The CDR3 covers 16 residues. Trimming shortened V by 3 bases and J by 7 bases, and 22 bases separated the two germline ends. CDR3: CASSDHRGTSPVGYTF. As DNA, the CDR3 is TGTGCCAGCAGCGACCACCGGGGCACAAGTCCGGTTGGCTACACCTTC. The whole variable domain, filled in from reference TRBV9 and TRBJ1-2, reads DSGVTQTPKHLITATGQRVTLRCSPRSGDLSVYWYQQSLDQGLQFLIQYYNGEERAKGNILERFSAQQFPDLHSELNLSSLELGDSALYFCASSDHRGTSPVGYTFGSGTRLTVV.

The chain combines TRBV30 with TRBJ1-6; possibly TRBD1 for D (6 bases). CDR1 is GTSNPN, CDR2 SVGIG, per germline (reference sequence). The CDR3 covers 14 residues. The V end was cut by 5 bases, the J end by 5 bases, with 13 bases between. The CDR3 region has the DNA TGTGCCTGGCACGGACAGTCAAATAATTCACCCCTCCACTTT. As protein: CAWHGQSNNSPLHF.

This chain uses TRBV19 with TRBJ2-1; the D gene is possibly TRBD2 (7 bases). The length of the CDR3 is 14 residues. Germline V gene lookup returns CDR1 LNHDA and CDR2 SQIVND (reference sequence). Trimming pared 1 base from V and 7 bases from J, leaving 11 bases between. This CDR3 reads CASSIGRGRNEQFF. The CDR3 nucleotides read TGTGCCAGTAGTATAGGGCGGGGGCGGAATGAGCAGTTCTTC.

Ten or more counts support this clonotype. The chain combines TRBV15 with TRBJ2-6; TRBD1 aligns across 7 bases. This CDR3 has 17 amino acids. Germline V lookup: CDR1 LNHNV, CDR2 YYDKDF (reference sequence). With 4 bases clipped from V and 4 bases from J, the junction kept 10 bases outside the gene matches. The CDR3 DNA is TGTGCCACCAGCATTCCGAAAGGGGGCGGGGGGGCCAACGTCCTGACTTTC. This sequence encodes CATSIPKGGGGANVLTF.

This clonotype was seen a few times. The chain employs TRBV3-1 and TRBJ1-2; tentative D call: TRBD1 (6 bases). The CDR3 runs 15 residues. Trimming cost V 4 bases and J 6 bases, with 18 bases left between them. From germline, CDR1 is LGHDT and CDR2 YNNKEL (reference sequence). The CDR3 reads CASSPRLVGADGYTF. CDR3 sequence (DNA): TGTGCCAGCAGCCCACGACTCGTGGGGGCTGATGGCTACACCTTC. Full variable domain (missing parts from reference TRBV3-1 and TRBJ1-2): DTAVSQTPKYLVTQMGNDKSIKCEQNLGHDTMYWYKQDSKKFLKIMFSYNNKELIINETVPNRFSPKSPDKAHLNLHINSLELGDSAVYFCASSPRLVGADGYTFGSGTRLTVV.

This chain connects TRBV9 to TRBJ1-1, with 7 bases identical to TRBD1. The CDR3 length is 14 residues. Trimming took 3 bases from V and 2 from J; bases not matched to a gene: 4. Germline V gene data show CDR1 as SGDLS and CDR2 as YYNGEE. The CDR3 bases are TGTGCCAGCAGCGCGACAGGGCCTAACACTGAAGCTTTCTTT. Translating it yields CASSATGPNTEAFF.

This clonotype was picked up many times. The rearrangement uses TRBV7-8 and TRBJ1-2; 9 bases agree with TRBD1. The CDR3 spans 14 residues. Germline assignment: CDR1 SGHVS and CDR2 FQNEAQ. The trim removed 5 bases at V and 3 bases at J, leaving 4 bases unmatched. As DNA, the CDR3 is TGTGCCAGCAGCAGCGACAGGGGGGACTATGGCTACACCTTC. Amino acid sequence: CASSSDRGDYGYTF. The full variable domain, its missing parts supplied by reference TRBV7-8 and TRBJ1-2, is GAGVSQSPRYKVAKRGQDVALRCDPISGHVSLFWYQQALGQGPEFLTYFQNEAQLDKSGLPSDRFFAERPEGSVSTLKIQRTQQEDSAVYLCASSSDRGDYGYTFGSGTRLTVV.

The chain links TRBV24-1 to TRBJ1-5; TRBD1 aligns across 9 bases. Germline assignment: CDR1 KGHDR and CDR2 SFDVKD. Trimming cost V 4 bases and J 6 bases; bases outside gene matches: 3. This CDR3 spans 14 amino acids. The CDR3: CATSETGGGQPQHF. The CDR3 bases are TGTGCCACCAGTGAAACAGGGGGCGGTCAGCCCCAGCATTTT.

At least ten counts were recorded for this clonotype. This rearrangement joins TRBV9 to TRBJ2-1, with TRBD2 identical over 10 bases. J lost 5 bases, V lost 5 bases, and 7 bases had no gene match. Germline values: CDR1 SGDLS, CDR2 YYNGEE. The length of the CDR3 is 15 residues. The CDR3 is CASSEGLAFNNEQFF. The CDR3 nucleotides read TGTGCCAGCAGTGAGGGACTAGCGTTTAACAATGAGCAGTTCTTC.

This clonotype showed up many times. J is TRBJ2-7 and V is TRBV27; D perhaps matches TRBD2 (6 bases). Germline loops: CDR1 MNHEY, CDR2 SMNVEV (reference sequence). This CDR3 has 13 residues. Trimming pared 3 bases from V and 2 bases from J, leaving 8 bases between. This CDR3 is CASSFGGTYEQYF. The CDR3 nucleotides are TGTGCCAGCAGTTTCGGGGGAACCTACGAGCAGTACTTC.

V is TRBV4-1 and J is TRBJ2-1; TRBD1 is a possible D gene (5 bases). Trimming left V 1 base short and J 15 bases short, with 19 bases between. This CDR3 is built from 14 residues. Germline CDR1 reads MGHRA; CDR2 reads YSYEKL. The CDR3 loop is CASSQGWQGVVPFF. Written as DNA, the CDR3 is TGCGCCAGCAGCCAAGGATGGCAGGGTGTTGTCCCGTTCTTC.

This clonotype was seen ten or more times. V gene TRBV20-1 combines with J gene TRBJ2-1, with D maybe TRBD1 (6 bases). This CDR3 contains 15 residues. Germline CDR1 is DFQATT and CDR2 is SNEGSKA (reference sequence). V lost 3 bases to trimming and J lost 4 bases, with 16 bases between them. DNA of the CDR3: TGCAGTGCTAGGGATACAGGGACCTTTTACAATGAGCAGTTCTTC. Protein sequence: CSARDTGTFYNEQFF.